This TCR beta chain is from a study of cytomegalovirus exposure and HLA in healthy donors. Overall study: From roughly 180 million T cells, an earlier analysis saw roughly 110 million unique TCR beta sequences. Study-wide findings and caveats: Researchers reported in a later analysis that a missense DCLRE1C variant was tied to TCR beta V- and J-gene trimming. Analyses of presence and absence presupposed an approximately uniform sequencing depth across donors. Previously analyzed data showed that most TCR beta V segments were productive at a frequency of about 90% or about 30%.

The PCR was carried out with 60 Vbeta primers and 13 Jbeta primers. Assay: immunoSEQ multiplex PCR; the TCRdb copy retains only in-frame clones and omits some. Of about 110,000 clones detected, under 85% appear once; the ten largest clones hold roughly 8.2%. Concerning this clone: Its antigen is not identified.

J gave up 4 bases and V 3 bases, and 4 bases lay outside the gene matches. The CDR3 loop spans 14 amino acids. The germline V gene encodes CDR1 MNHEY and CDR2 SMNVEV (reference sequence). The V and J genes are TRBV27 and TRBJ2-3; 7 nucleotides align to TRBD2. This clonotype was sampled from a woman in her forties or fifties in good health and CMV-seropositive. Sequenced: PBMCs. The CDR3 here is CASSFGLAADTQYF. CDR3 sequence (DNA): TGTGCCAGCAGTTTCGGGCTAGCGGCAGATACGCAGTATTTT.